Included here is one T cell receptor beta chain sequence, with context. Amplified regions were TCR beta CDR3 sequences from RNA transcripts. With the HTBI primer set, the TCR CDR3 went through a first round of RT-PCR. From the multiplex PCR reads, TCRdb called clonotypes with MiXCR, one entry per CDR3 protein. The table lists roughly 580,000 distinct CDR3 sequences, more than 45% of them singletons. Graves' hyperthyroidism was deemed stable given no ophthalmopathy progression within 18 months. Uncontrolled infection, other autoimmune disease, pregnancy and lactation each barred patients from inclusion. This sample was included in a study of T cells in Graves' hyperthyroidism and ophthalmopathy. The CDR3 is 13 residues long. The V end lost 6 bases, the J end lost 3 bases, and 12 bases lay between the germline ends. Germline CDR1 PRHDT, CDR2 FYEKMQ (reference sequence).

Sequencing was carried out using peripheral blood or thyroid tissue (not recorded which). The genes are TRBV13 and TRBJ2-7; D remains unclear. The sequence derives from a woman in her late teens or twenties with Graves' hyperthyroidism. CDR3 nucleotides: TGTGCCAGCAGGGACCGCCGTTACTACGAGCAGTACTTC. This translates into CASRDRRYYEQYF.